These T cell receptor beta chains were read from a single sample in a study of T-cell memory formation after mild COVID-19. TCRdb redid the calling of the 5' RACE reads with MiXCR, one entry per CDR3 protein. This sample yields more than 80,000 distinct CDR3 sequences, of which around 12% are seen a single time; about 27% belongs to the top ten. What was sequenced was PBMCs or a T cell subset sorted from them (not recorded which). These receptor sequences come from an adult woman who had mild COVID-19 (a few samples of this study predate the infection). Cell type and time point are not known. Each CDR3 is given without its conserved first and last residue.

>TRBJ1-2|TRBV30
AWIGFAGGAYGYT
>TRBJ2-1|TRBV5-1
ASSFREGTDEQF
>TRBJ2-7|TRBV24-1
ATSDSGAPHEQY
>TRBJ2-1|TRBV5-1
ASSYVGSGDEQF
>TRBJ2-7|TRBV13
ASSATGQGGSEQY
>TRBJ2-3|TRBV16
ASRTGTYGTDTQY
>TRBJ2-5|TRBV5-1
ASSLGNGEETQY
>TRBJ2-5|TRBV6-5
ASSSDRGRTRETQY
>TRBJ2-1|TRBV3-1
ASLTTSGGYNEQF
>TRBJ2-3|TRBV19
ASCPRGAGTDTQY
>TRBJ2-7|TRBV9
ASSPRKGYEQY
>TRBJ2-7|TRBV19
ASRDSATYEQY
>TRBJ2-1|TRBV4-1
ASSQEEGDSYNEQF
>TRBJ2-7|TRBV30
AWGPGISYEQY
>TRBJ2-2|TRBV7-2
ASSLGGLAGRRTGELF
>TRBJ2-5|TRBV4-2
ASSQGTSGRETQY
>TRBJ2-5|TRBV3-1
ASSHHFRDRAGETQY
>TRBJ2-1|TRBV12-3/TRBV12-4
ASSLRQGMYNEQF
>TRBJ2-1|TRBV2
ASLFPPDEQF
>TRBJ1-1|TRBV30
AWSEILGNTEAF
>TRBJ2-3|TRBV5-1
ASSLWDPGQGPDTQY
>TRBJ1-1|TRBV12-3/TRBV12-4
ASSSGVITEAF
>TRBJ2-3|TRBV5-1
ASSLELTSGFTDTQY
>TRBJ2-7|TRBV5-1
ASSLAMSVEQY
>TRBJ2-3|TRBV20-1
SAPVGERGQRGPGTDTQY
>TRBJ2-1|TRBV9
ASSAASGSDEQF
>TRBJ2-3|TRBV11-2
ASSLFRTDTQY
>TRBJ2-3|TRBV4-1
ASSQERLAGGDTQY
>TRBJ1-2|TRBV5-1
ASSLGTGDYGYT
>TRBJ2-1|TRBV14
ASSQAQGLEQF
>TRBJ2-3|TRBV7-8
ASSTRVQFTDTQY
>TRBJ2-1|TRBV7-9
ASSAMAGTSGGQSYNEQF
>TRBJ2-3|TRBV7-6
ASSLGTSGGALDTQY
>TRBJ2-3|TRBV4-2
ASSQAYSVGPDTQY
>TRBJ1-1|TRBV25-1
ASSEGEQGYTEAF
>TRBJ2-1|TRBV7-9
ASSLVVSGENEQF
>TRBJ2-2|TRBV7-9
ASSSRNRDTGELF
>TRBJ1-5|TRBV5-1
ASSPGWDVNQPQH
>TRBJ1-1|TRBV7-9
ASSFDSEAF
>TRBJ2-5|TRBV28
ASSFSEWETQY
>TRBJ1-1|TRBV7-9
ASSFSTLSTEAF
>TRBJ2-1|TRBV6-5
ASSYLRDAYNEQF
>TRBJ2-2|TRBV10-3
ASRDSSRTRELF
>TRBJ1-5|TRBV6-1
ASSLTTASNQPQH
>TRBJ2-1|TRBV7-8
ASSLARELAGYNEQF
>TRBJ2-1|TRBV19
ATLGGQANYNEQF
>TRBJ1-1|TRBV7-9
ASSLTERNTEAF
>TRBJ2-2|TRBV5-1
ASSSGGELF
>TRBJ1-2|TRBV6-5
ASSTGTYYGYT
>TRBJ2-3|TRBV7-9
ASSLAPGERGADTQY
>TRBJ2-3|TRBV27
ASSSRQGAFRTDTQY
>TRBJ1-2|TRBV9
ASSSWDFGYGYT
>TRBJ2-3|TRBV5-5
ASSKNRGRDTQY
>TRBJ2-2|TRBV29-1
SVETGLGNTGELF
>TRBJ2-1|TRBV27
ASSLSGTSDYNEQF